This entry is about one TCR beta chain. What it recognizes is unknown. 60 Vbeta and 13 Jbeta primers were used in PCR. Clones were read by immunoSEQ multiplex PCR, and TCRdb kept only the in-frame ones, dropping some. Of roughly 58,000 clones listed, roughly 80% are singletons. The sample originates from a study of cytomegalovirus exposure and HLA in healthy donors. Despite likely unrecorded immune exposures, the donors were nominally healthy at the time of sampling. The CDR3 is made up of 14 amino acids. Trimming at V came to 1 base and at J to 3 bases, leaving 2 bases not matched to a gene. Germline assignment: CDR1 MNHEY and CDR2 SMNVEV (reference sequence). Study-wide points: Specificity for CMV antigens was confirmed in vitro for a few of the CMV-associated chains. Relative to equally common others, HLA-associated TCR beta chains showed greater clonal expansion in a later analysis.

The specimen sequenced was PBMCs. This sequence joins TRBV27 and TRBJ2-7, with 8 bases identical to TRBD1. This sequence originates from a woman aged 35 to 49 in good health and CMV-seronegative. The CDR3, as DNA: TGTGCCAGCAGTTTATTTGGACAGGGCTACGAGCAGTACTTC. This translates into CASSLFGQGYEQYF.